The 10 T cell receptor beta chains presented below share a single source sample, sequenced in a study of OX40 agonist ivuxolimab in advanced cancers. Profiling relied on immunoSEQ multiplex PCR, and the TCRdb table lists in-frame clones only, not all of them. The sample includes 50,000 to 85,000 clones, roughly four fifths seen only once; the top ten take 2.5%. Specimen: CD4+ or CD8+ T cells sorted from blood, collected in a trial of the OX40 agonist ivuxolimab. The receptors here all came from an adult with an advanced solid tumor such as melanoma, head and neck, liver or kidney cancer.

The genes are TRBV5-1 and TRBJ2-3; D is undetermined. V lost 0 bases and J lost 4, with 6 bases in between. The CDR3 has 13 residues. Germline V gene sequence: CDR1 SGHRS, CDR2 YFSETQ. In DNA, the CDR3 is TGCGCCAGCAGCTTGGCCGGCCCAGATACGCAGTATTTT. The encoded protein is CASSLAGPDTQYF.

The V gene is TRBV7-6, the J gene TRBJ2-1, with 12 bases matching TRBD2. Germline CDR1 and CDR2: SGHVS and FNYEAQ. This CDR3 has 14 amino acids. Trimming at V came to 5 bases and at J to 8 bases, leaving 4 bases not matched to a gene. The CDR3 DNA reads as TGTGCCAGCAGCCTAGGACTAGCGGGATATGAGCAGTTCTTC. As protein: CASSLGLAGYEQFF.

The CDR3 spells CASSGQGTDTQYF. In DNA form, the CDR3 reads TGTGCCAGCAGTGGACAGGGCACAGATACGCAGTATTTT. The chain joins TRBV28 to TRBJ2-3, with 7 nucleotides matching TRBD1. The CDR3 covers 13 residues. Germline CDR1 is MDHEN and CDR2 is SYDVKM. Trimming cost V 5 bases and J 1 base; bases outside gene matches: 0.

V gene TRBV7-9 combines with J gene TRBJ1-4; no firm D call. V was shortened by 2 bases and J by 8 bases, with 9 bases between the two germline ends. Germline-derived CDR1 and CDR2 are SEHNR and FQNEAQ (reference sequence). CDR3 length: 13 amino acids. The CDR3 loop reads CASSLLRYEKLFF. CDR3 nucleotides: TGTGCCAGCAGCTTACTCCGTTACGAAAAACTGTTTTTT.

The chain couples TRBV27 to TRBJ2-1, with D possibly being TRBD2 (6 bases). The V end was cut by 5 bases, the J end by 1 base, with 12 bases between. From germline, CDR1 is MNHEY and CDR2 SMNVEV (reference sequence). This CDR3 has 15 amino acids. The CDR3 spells CASSGDSRSYNEQFF. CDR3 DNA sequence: TGTGCCAGCAGTGGGGACTCCCGGTCCTACAATGAGCAGTTCTTC.

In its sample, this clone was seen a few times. The CDR3 DNA follows: TGTGCCAGCAGTTCGCCGACAGACGGGAAAACCTCTGGGGCCAACGTCCTGACTTTC. This sequence encodes CASSSPTDGKTSGANVLTF. The genes are TRBV6-7 and TRBJ2-6; possibly TRBD1 or TRBD2 for D (5 bases each). TRBV6-7 is given ORF status, its function remaining uncertain. The V end lost 4 bases, the J end lost 0 bases, and 19 bases lay between the germline ends. The CDR3 consists of 19 residues.

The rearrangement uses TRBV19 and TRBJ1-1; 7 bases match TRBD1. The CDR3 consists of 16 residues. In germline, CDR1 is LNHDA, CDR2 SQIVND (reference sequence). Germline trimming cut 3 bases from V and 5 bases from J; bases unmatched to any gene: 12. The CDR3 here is CASSIRWTGSGTEAFF. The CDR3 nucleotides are TGTGCCAGTAGTATCCGATGGACAGGCTCGGGAACTGAAGCTTTCTTT.

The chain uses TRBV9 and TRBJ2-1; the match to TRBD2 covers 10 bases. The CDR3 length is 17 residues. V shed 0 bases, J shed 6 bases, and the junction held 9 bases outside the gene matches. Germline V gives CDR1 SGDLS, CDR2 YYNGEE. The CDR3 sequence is CASSVALAGVIGNEQFF. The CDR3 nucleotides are TGTGCCAGCAGCGTAGCCCTAGCGGGAGTGATAGGCAATGAGCAGTTCTTC.

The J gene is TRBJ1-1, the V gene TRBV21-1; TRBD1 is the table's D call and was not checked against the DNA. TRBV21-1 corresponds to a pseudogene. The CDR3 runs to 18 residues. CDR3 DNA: TGTGCCAGCAGCAAACCCAAGGGGGCGCTTAACCTGAACACTGAAGCTTTCTTT. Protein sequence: CASSKPKGALNLNTEAFF.

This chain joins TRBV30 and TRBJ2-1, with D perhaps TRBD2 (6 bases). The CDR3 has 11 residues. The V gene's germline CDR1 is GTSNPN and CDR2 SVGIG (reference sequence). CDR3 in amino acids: CVAEHNNEQFF. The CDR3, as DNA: TGTGTAGCGGAGCACAACAATGAGCAGTTCTTC.